This section outlines one T cell receptor (beta chain) sequence together with its context. These data are taken from a study of blood T cell repertoires in COVID-19. Study overall: Researchers got acute and convalescent COVID-19 samples from the United States, Italy and Spain. Nucleic acid was either cDNA or gDNA, and it came from T cells, B-cell-depleted T cells, or PBMCs.

Per the germline V gene, CDR1 is SGHRS and CDR2 is YFSETQ. This CDR3 is built from 15 residues. After removal of 7 bases from V and 3 bases from J, the junction contained 11 bases not matched to a gene. Methods used by the authors: Reference gene primer amplification in the assay estimated nucleated cell counts. TCRdb's copy holds only in-frame clones and misses some; the assay was immunoSEQ multiplex PCR. V and J calls and clone size follow that table, whereas D and trimming were derived from the DNA. This sample carries approximately 68,000 clones, 85% to 90% of them seen once, and the ten largest clones take approximately 10%.

Sequencing was done on a sample of peripheral blood. This clonotype originated in a man aged 65-85 years with active or convalescent COVID-19. The chain uses TRBV5-1 and TRBJ2-7; 9 bases agree with TRBD2. CDR3 residues: CASRPASGTNYEQYF. DNA for the CDR3: TGCGCCAGCCGACCCGCTAGCGGGACCAACTACGAGCAGTACTTC.